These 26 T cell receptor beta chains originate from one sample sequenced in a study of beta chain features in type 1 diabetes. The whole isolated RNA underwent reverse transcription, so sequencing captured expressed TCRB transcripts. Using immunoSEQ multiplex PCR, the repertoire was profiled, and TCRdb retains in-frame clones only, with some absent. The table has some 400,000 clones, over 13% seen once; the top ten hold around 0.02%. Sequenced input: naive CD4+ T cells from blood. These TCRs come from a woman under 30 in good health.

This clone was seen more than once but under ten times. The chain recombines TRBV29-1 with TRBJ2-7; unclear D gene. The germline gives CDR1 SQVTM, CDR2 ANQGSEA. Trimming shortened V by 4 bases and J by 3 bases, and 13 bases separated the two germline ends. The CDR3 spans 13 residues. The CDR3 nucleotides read TGCAGCGTTGGAGGATTCGGCATCTACGAGCAGTACTTC. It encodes CSVGGFGIYEQYF.

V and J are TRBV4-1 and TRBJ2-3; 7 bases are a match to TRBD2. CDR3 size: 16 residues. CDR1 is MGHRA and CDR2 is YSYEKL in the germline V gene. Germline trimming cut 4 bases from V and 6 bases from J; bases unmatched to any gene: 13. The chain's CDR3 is CASSPRPAGVADTQYF. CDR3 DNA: TGCGCCAGCAGCCCCCGACCTGCGGGAGTTGCCGATACGCAGTATTTT.

The CDR3 nucleotides read TGTGCCAGCCGGGGCTATGGCTACACCTTC. Protein product: CASRGYGYTF. The chain recombines TRBV28 with TRBJ1-2; D is unresolved. The ends were cut back, 8 bases at V and 4 bases at J, with 5 bases in the middle. CDR1 is MDHEN, CDR2 SYDVKM, per germline. The CDR3 has 10 amino acids.

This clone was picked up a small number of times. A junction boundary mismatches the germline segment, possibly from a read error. This CDR3 reads CSVERLAASHEQYF. DNA of the CDR3: TGCAGCGTTGAAAGACTAGCGGCCTCCCACGAGCAGTACTTC. The chain recombines TRBV29-1 with TRBJ2-7, with 9 bases fitting TRBD2. The CDR3 extends over 14 amino acids. Germline V gene sequence: CDR1 SQVTM, CDR2 ANQGSEA.

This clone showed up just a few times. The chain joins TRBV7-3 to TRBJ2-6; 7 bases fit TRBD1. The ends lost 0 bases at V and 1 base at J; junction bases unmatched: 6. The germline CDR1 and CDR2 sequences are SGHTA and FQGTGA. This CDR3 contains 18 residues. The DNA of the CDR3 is TGTGCCAGCAGCTTAACAGGGGACAGACGATCTGGGGCCAACGTCCTGACTTTC. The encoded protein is CASSLTGDRRSGANVLTF.

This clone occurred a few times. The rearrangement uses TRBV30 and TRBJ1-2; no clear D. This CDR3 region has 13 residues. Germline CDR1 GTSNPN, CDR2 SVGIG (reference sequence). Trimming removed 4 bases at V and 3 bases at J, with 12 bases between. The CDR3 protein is CAWTEDSYYGYTF. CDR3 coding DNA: TGTGCCTGGACCGAGGACTCCTACTATGGCTACACCTTC.

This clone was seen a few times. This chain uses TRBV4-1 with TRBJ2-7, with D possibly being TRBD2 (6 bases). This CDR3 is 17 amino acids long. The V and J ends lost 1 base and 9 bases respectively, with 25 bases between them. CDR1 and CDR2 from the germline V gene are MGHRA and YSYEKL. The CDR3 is CASSQGLPRGTSGTQYF. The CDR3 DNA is TGCGCCAGCAGCCAAGGACTACCCCGCGGGACCTCGGGGACGCAGTACTTC.

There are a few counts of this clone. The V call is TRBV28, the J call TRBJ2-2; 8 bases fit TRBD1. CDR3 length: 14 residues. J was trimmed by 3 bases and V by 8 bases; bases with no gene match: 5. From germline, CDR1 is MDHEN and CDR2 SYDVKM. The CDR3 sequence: CASAGQGYTGELFF. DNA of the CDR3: TGTGCCAGCGCCGGACAGGGCTACACCGGGGAGCTGTTTTTT.

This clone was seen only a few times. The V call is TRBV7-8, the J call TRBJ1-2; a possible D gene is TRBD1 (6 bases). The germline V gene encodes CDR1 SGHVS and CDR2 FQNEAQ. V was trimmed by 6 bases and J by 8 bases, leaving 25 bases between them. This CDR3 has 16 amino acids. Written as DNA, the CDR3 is TGTGCCAGCAGGAACGCCATAGTGAATAAGGGGGAAGGCTACACCTTC. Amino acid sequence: CASRNAIVNKGEGYTF.

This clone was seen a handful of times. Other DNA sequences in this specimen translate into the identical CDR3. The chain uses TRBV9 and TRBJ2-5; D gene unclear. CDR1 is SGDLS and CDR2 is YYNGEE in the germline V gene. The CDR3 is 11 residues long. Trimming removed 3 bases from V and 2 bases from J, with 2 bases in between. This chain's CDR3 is CASSAQETQYF. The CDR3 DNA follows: TGTGCCAGCAGCGCTCAAGAGACCCAGTACTTC.

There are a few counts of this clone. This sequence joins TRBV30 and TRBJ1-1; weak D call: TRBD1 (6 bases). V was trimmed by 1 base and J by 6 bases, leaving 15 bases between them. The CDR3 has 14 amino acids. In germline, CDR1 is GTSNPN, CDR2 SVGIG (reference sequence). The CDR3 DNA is TGTGCCTGGAGTGGGGGCCCTAAGGGGGCTGAAGCTTTCTTT. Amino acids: CAWSGGPKGAEAFF.

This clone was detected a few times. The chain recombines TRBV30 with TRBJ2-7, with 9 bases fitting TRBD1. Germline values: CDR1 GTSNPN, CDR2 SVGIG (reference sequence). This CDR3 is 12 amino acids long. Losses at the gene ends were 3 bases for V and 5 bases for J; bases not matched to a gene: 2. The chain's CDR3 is CAWRGTGNEQYF. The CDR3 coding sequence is TGTGCCTGGAGAGGGACAGGGAACGAGCAGTACTTC.

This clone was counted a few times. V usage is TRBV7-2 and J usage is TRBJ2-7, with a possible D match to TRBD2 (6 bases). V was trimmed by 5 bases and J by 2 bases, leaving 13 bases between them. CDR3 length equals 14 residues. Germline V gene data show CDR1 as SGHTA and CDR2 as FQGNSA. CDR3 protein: CASSPDGGPYEQYF. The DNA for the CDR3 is TGTGCCAGCAGCCCGGACGGGGGACCCTACGAGCAGTACTTC.

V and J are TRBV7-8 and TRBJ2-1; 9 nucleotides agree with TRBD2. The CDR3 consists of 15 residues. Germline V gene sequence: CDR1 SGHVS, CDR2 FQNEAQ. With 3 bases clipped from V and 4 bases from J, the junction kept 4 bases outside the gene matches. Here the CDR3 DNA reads TGTGCCAGCAGCTTTTCGAGCGGGAGGTACAATGAGCAGTTCTTC. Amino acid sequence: CASSFSSGRYNEQFF.

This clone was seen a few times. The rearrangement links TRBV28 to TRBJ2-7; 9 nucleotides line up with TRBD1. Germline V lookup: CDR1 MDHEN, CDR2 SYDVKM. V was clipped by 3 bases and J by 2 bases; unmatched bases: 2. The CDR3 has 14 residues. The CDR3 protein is CASSLWDRAYEQYF. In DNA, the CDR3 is TGTGCCAGCAGTTTGTGGGACAGGGCCTACGAGCAGTACTTC.

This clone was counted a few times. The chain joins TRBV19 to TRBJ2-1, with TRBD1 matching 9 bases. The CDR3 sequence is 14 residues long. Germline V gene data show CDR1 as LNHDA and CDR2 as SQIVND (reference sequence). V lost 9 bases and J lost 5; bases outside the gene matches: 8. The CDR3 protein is CASQGRTGDNEQFF. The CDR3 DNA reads TGTGCCAGCCAAGGGAGGACAGGGGACAATGAGCAGTTCTTC.

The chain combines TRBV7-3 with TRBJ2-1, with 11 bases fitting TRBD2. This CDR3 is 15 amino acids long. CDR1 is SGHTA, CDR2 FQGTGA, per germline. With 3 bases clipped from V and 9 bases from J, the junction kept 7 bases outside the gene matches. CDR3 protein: CASSFFGLAGGEQFF. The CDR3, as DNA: TGTGCCAGCAGCTTTTTCGGGCTAGCGGGAGGTGAGCAGTTCTTC.

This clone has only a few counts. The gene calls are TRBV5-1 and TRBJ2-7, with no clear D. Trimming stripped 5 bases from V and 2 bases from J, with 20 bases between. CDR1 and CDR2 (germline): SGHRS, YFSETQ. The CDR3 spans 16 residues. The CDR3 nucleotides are TGCGCCAGCAGTTCACCCCGCGGTACCCTCGCCTACGAGCAGTACTTC. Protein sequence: CASSSPRGTLAYEQYF.

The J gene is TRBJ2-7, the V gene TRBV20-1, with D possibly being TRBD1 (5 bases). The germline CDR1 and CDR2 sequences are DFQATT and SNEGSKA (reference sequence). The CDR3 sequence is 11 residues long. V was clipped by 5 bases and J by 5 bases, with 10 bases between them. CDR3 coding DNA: TGCAGTGCTTTCAGGGTCCACGAGCAGTACTTC. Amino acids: CSAFRVHEQYF.

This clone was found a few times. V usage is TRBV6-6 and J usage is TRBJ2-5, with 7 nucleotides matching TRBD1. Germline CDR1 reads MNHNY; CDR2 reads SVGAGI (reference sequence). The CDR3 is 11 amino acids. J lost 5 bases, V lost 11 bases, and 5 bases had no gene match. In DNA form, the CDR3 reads TGTGCCCTGGGCAGGGGGGAGACCCAGTACTTC. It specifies CALGRGETQYF.

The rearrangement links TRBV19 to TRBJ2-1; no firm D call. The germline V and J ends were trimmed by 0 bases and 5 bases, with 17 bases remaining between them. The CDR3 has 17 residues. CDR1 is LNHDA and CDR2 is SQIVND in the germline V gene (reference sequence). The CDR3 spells CASSIDLRDLINNEQFF. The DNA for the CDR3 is TGTGCCAGTAGTATAGATCTGAGAGATTTGATCAACAATGAGCAGTTCTTC.

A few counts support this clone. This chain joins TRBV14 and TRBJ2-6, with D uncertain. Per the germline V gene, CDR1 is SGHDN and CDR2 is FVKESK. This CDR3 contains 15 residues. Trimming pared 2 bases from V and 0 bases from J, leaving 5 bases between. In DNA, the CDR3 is TGTGCCAGCAGCCAACTGCGCTCTGGGGCCAACGTCCTGACTTTC. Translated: CASSQLRSGANVLTF.

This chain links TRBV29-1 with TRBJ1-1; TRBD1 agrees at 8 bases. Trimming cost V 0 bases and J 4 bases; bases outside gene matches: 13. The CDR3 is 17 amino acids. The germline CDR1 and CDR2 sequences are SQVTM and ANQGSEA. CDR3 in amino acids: CSVEEPTWTGRITEAFF. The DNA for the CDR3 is TGCAGCGTTGAAGAGCCCACTTGGACAGGGCGCATCACTGAAGCTTTCTTT.

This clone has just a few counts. In nucleotides, the CDR3 is TGCGCCAGCAGCCAAGCTAGCGGGAGGGTCTACAATGAGCAGTTCTTC. This translates into CASSQASGRVYNEQFF. V and J are TRBV4-1 and TRBJ2-1, with TRBD2 matching over 12 bases. J gave up 3 bases and V 1 base, and 1 base lay outside the gene matches. CDR1 is MGHRA, CDR2 YSYEKL, per germline. The CDR3 runs to 16 residues.

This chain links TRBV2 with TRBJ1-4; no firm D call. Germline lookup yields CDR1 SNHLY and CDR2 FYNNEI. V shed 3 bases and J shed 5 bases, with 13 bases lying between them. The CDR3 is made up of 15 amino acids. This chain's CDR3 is CASSDYADENEKLFF. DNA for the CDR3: TGTGCCAGCAGTGATTACGCGGATGAGAATGAAAAACTGTTTTTT.

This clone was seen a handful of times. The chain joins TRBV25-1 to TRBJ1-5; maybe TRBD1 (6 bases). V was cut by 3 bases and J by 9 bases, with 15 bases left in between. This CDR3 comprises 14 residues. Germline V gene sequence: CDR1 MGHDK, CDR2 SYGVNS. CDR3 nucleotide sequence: TGTGCCAGCAGTGACCCAGGGGTCCGCAGGCCCCAGCATTTT. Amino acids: CASSDPGVRRPQHF.